One sample yielded the 3 T cell receptor beta chains listed below, sequenced in a study of read filtering for tumor transcriptome and immune sequencing. This library used around 0.4 ug RNA and molecular barcoded adaptors spanning alpha/delta and beta/gamma chains. TCRdb re-derived calls from the reads in MiXCR, one entry per CDR3 protein. The repertoire includes about 130,000 distinct CDR3 sequences, over 10% of them detected once, and 9.5% to 12% sits in the top ten. Sequenced sample: a population of CD138-negative cells sorted from bone marrow. These receptors all stem from a donor at least 40 years old with multiple myeloma.

This clonotype was recorded many times. This chain joins TRBV28 and TRBJ1-1; 7 bases match TRBD1. CDR1 MDHEN and CDR2 SYDVKM come from the germline V gene. The CDR3 consists of 15 residues. With V trimmed by 5 bases and J by 11 bases, 17 bases remained unmatched. The CDR3 DNA reads as TGTGCCAGCAGTCAAACAGGGGCCCCCTTCCTCGGGGCTTTCTTT. It codes for CASSQTGAPFLGAFF.

In this sample, this clonotype turned up many times. This chain links TRBV11-2 with TRBJ2-5; 9 bases match TRBD1. The CDR3 contains 16 residues. Looked up from germline, CDR1 is SGHAT and CDR2 is FQNNGV. Trimming at V came to 3 bases and at J to 6 bases, leaving 11 bases not matched to a gene. The CDR3 protein is CASSFSASGTGQTQYF. CDR3 coding DNA: TGTGCCAGCAGCTTCTCAGCATCTGGGACAGGGCAGACCCAGTACTTC.

The table lists this clonotype with many counts. This rearrangement joins TRBV4-2 to TRBJ1-1; D gene uncertain. Germline V gene lookup returns CDR1 LGHNA and CDR2 YNFKEQ. V was pared by 1 base and J by 3 bases, with 18 bases between. This CDR3 region has 17 residues. CDR3 sequence: CASSQVLGHLSDTEAFF. CDR3 bases: TGTGCCAGCAGCCAAGTTTTAGGGCATCTGTCAGACACTGAAGCTTTCTTT.